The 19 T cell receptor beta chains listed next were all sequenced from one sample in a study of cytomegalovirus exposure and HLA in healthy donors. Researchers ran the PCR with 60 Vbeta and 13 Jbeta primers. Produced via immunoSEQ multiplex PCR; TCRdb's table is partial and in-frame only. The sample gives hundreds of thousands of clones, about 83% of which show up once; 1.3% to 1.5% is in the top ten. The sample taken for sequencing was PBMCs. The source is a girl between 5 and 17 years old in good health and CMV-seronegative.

In DNA, the CDR3 is TGTGCCAGTAAGACCGGGACTTTGGTCACTGAAGCTTTCTTT. Translation gives CASKTGTLVTEAFF. This chain links TRBV19 with TRBJ1-1; D is perhaps TRBD1 (5 bases). With 7 bases removed from V and 4 bases from J, the gap between germline ends came to 16 bases. There are 14 residues in the CDR3. Germline CDR1 is LNHDA and CDR2 is SQIVND (reference sequence).

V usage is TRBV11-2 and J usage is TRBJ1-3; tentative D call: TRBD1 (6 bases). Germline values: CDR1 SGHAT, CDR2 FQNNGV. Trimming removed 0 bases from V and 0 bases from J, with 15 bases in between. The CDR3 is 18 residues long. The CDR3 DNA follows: TGTGCCAGCAGCTTAGAACTGACAGGAACCTTCTCTGGAAACACCATATATTTT. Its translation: CASSLELTGTFSGNTIYF.

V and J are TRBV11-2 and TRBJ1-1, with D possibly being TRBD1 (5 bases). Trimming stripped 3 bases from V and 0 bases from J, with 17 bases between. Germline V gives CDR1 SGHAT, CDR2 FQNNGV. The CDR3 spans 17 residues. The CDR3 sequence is CASSFEGEGRVNTEAFF. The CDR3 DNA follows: TGTGCCAGCAGCTTCGAAGGGGAAGGACGGGTGAACACTGAAGCTTTCTTT.

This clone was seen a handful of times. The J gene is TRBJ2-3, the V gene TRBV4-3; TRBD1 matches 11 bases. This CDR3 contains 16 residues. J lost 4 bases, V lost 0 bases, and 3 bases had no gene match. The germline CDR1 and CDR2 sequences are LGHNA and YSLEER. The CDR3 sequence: CASSQDGTGGPDTQYF. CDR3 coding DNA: TGCGCCAGCAGCCAAGATGGGACAGGGGGTCCAGATACGCAGTATTTT.

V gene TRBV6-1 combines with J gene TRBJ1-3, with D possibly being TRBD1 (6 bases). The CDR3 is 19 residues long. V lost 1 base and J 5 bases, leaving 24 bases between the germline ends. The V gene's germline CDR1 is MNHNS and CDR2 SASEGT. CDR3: CASSEGILGTPTIRNTIYF. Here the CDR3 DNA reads TGTGCCAGCAGTGAAGGAATCCTTGGGACACCCACTATCCGAAACACCATATATTTT.

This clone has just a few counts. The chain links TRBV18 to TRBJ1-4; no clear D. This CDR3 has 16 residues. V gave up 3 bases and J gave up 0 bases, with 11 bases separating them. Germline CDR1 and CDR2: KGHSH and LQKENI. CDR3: CASSPTTVTTNEKLFF. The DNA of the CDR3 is TGTGCCAGCTCACCTACCACAGTTACAACTAATGAAAAACTGTTTTTT. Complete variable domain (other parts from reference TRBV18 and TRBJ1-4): NAGVMQNPRHLVRRRGQEARLRCSPMKGHSHVYWYRQLPEEGLKFMVYLQKENIIDESGMPKERFSAEFPKEGPSILRIQQVVRGDSAAYFCASSPTTVTTNEKLFFGSGTQLSVL.

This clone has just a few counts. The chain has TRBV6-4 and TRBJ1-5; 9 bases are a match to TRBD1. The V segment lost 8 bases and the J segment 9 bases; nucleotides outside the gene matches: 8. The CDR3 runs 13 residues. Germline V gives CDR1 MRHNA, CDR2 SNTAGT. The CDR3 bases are TGTGCCAGCGGTACAGGGGGCAAGCTGCCCCAGCATTTT. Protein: CASGTGGKLPQHF.

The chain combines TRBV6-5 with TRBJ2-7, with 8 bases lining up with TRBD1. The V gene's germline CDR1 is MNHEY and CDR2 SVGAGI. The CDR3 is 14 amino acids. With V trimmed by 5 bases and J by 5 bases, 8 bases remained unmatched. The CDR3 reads CASSRTGNSHEQYF. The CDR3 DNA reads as TGTGCCAGCAGTAGGACAGGGAATTCCCACGAGCAGTACTTC.

The CDR3 loop is CASSPGTVIQFF. Here the CDR3 DNA reads TGCGCCAGCAGCCCCGGGACAGTGATCCAGTTCTTC. The chain links TRBV5-1 to TRBJ2-1; 7 bases line up with TRBD1. CDR3 length: 12 residues. The ends lost 4 bases at V and 13 bases at J; junction bases unmatched: 8. The V gene's germline CDR1 is SGHRS and CDR2 YFSETQ.

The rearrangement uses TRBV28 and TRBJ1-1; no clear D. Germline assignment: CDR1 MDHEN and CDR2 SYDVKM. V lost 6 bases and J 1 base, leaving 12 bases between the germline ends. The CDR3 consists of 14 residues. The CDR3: CASRLAGGNTEAFF. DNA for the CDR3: TGTGCCAGCAGACTTGCCGGAGGGAACACTGAAGCTTTCTTT.

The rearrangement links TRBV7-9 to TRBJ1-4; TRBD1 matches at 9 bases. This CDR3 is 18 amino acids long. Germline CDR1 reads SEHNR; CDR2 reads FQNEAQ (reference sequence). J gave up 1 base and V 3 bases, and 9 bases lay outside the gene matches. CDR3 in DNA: TGTGCCAGCAGCTTGAGGGACAGGGCCCCTGGAACTAATGAAAAACTGTTTTTT. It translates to CASSLRDRAPGTNEKLFF.

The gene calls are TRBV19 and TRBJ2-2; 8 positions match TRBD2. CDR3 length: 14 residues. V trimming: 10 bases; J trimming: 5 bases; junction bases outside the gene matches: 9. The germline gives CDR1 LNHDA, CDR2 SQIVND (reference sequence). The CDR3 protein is CATRSGSRTGELFF. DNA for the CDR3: TGTGCCACTCGCAGCGGGAGTCGGACCGGGGAGCTGTTTTTT.

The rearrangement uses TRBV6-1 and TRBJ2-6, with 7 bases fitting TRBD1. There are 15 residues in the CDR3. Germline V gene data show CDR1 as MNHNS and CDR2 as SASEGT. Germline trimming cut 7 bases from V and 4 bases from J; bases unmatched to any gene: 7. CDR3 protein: CASTDRASGANVLTF. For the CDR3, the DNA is TGTGCCAGCACAGACAGGGCTTCGGGGGCCAACGTCCTGACTTTC.

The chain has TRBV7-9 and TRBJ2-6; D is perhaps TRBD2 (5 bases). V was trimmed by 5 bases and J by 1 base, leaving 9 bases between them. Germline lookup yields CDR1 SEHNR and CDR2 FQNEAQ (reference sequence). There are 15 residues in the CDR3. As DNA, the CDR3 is TGTGCCAGCAGCCGCGCGGGTTCTGGGGCCAACGTCCTGACTTTC. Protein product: CASSRAGSGANVLTF. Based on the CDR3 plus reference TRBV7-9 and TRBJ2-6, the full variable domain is DTGVSQNPRHKITKRGQNVTFRCDPISEHNRLYWYRQTLGQGPEFLTYFQNEAQLEKSRLLSDRFSAERPKGSFSTLEIQRTEQGDSAMYLCASSRAGSGANVLTFGAGSRLTVL.

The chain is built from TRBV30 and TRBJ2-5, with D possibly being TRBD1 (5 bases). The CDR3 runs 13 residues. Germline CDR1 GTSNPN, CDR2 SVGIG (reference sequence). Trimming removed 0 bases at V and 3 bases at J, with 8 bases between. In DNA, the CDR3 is TGTGCCTGGAGTGTAGGCAGGGAAGAGACCCAGTACTTC. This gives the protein CAWSVGREETQYF.

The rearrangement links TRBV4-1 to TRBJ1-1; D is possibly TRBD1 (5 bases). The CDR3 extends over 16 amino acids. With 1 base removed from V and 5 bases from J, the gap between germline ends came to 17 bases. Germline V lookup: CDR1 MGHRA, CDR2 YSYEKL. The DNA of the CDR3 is TGCGCCAGCAGCCAAGGACTCACCAGGGTGCGGACTGAAGCTTTCTTT. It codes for CASSQGLTRVRTEAFF.

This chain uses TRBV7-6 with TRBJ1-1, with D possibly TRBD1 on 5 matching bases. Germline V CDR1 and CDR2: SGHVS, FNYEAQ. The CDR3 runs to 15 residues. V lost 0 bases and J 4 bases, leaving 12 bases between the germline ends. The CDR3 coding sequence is TGTGCCAGCAGCTTAGCGCTAGGGGCTGGCACTGAAGCTTTCTTT. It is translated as CASSLALGAGTEAFF.

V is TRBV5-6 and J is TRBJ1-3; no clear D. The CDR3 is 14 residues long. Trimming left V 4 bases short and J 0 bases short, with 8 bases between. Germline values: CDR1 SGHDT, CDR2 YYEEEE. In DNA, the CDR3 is TGTGCCAGCAGCGACGGGAGCTCTGGAAACACCATATATTTT. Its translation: CASSDGSSGNTIYF.

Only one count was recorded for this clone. The CDR3: CASRRQGSESTEAFF. DNA for the CDR3: TGTGCCAGCAGACGCCAGGGGTCTGAGAGCACTGAAGCTTTCTTT. The chain carries TRBV28 and TRBJ1-1, with D tentatively TRBD1 (6 bases). The V and J ends lost 6 bases and 4 bases respectively, with 18 bases between them. CDR3 length: 15 amino acids. The germline gives CDR1 MDHEN, CDR2 SYDVKM.